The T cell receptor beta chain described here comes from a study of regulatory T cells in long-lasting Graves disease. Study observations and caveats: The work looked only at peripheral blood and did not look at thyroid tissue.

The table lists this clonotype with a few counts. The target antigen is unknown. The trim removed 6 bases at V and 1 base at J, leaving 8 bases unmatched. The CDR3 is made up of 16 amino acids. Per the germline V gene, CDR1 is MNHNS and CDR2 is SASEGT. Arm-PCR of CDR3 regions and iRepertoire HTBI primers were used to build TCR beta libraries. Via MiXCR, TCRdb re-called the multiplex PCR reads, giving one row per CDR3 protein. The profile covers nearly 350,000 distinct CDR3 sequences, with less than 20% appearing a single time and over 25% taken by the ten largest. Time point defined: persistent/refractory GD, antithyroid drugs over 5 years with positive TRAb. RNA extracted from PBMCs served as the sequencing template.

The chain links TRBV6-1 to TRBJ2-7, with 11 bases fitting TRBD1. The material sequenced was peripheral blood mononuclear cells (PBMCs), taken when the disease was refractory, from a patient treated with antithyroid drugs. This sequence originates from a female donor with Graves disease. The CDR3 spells CASSPSGTGGSYEQYF. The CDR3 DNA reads TGTGCCAGCAGCCCATCCGGGACAGGGGGGTCCTACGAGCAGTACTTC.